These 14 T cell receptor beta chains share one sample of origin, sequenced in a study of T cells after yellow fever vaccination. One entry per CDR3 protein, called by TCRdb with MiXCR from the 5' RACE reads. The table records some 250,000 distinct CDR3 sequences, around 3.5% of them present only once. The sample was PBMCs, taken 15 days after the yellow fever booster vaccination. The receptors here all came from a man aged 18 to 35 who received the YFV17D yellow fever vaccine.

This clonotype came up many times. The chain recombines TRBV12-3 or TRBV12-4 with TRBJ2-3; no reliable D call. This CDR3 has 13 residues. V lost 4 bases and J lost 6, with 11 bases in between. CDR3: CASSSLIRDTQYF. CDR3 DNA: TGTGCCAGCAGTTCCCTGATACGCGATACGCAGTATTTT.

For this clonotype: This clone may be a read error of a much larger clone one base away. This chain uses TRBV29-1 with TRBJ2-7; D gene uncertain. The CDR3 covers 12 residues. Germline-derived CDR1 and CDR2 are SQVTM and ANQGSEA. With 4 bases removed from V and 6 bases from J, the gap between germline ends came to 13 bases. The CDR3 loop is CSVGARLSEQYF. The CDR3 DNA sequence: TGCAGCGTTGGGGCCAGACTCTCCGAGCAGTACTTC.

Ten or more counts support this clonotype. The V gene is TRBV7-2, the J gene TRBJ1-2; 9 bases match TRBD1. Germline values: CDR1 SGHTA, CDR2 FQGNSA. Unmatched junction bases numbered 7, after V lost 5 bases and J lost 6 bases. This CDR3 has 14 residues. The CDR3 sequence is CASSPRTGENGYTF. CDR3 nucleotide sequence: TGTGCCAGCAGCCCTCGGACAGGGGAAAATGGCTACACCTTC.

This clonotype was detected ten times or more. CDR3: CASSFAVVETQYF. The CDR3 nucleotides are TGTGCCAGCAGCTTCGCCGTGGTAGAGACCCAGTACTTC. The V call is TRBV7-9, the J call TRBJ2-5; D is unclear. V was shortened by 3 bases and J by 4 bases, with 9 bases between the two germline ends. This CDR3 spans 13 amino acids. CDR1 is SEHNR, CDR2 FQNEAQ, per germline (reference sequence).

This clonotype was seen at least ten times. The J gene is TRBJ1-2, the V gene TRBV18, with D possibly TRBD1 on 6 matching bases. Germline V gene sequence: CDR1 KGHSH, CDR2 LQKENI. The CDR3 sequence is 14 residues long. The V gene lost 6 bases and the J gene lost 4 bases, with 15 bases spanning the gap. CDR3 region: CASSHDRGLYGYTF. The CDR3 DNA is TGTGCCAGCTCTCACGACCGGGGGCTCTATGGCTACACCTTC.

This clonotype was recorded a few times. The rearrangement links TRBV9 to TRBJ2-2; D unresolved. CDR1 and CDR2 (germline): SGDLS, YYNGEE. The V end was cut by 0 bases, the J end by 5 bases, with 2 bases between. The CDR3 contains 12 residues. The chain's CDR3 is CASSVVTGELFF. The CDR3 bases are TGTGCCAGCAGCGTAGTTACCGGGGAGCTGTTTTTT.

This clonotype was seen many times. V gene TRBV27 combines with J gene TRBJ1-4, with a possible D match to TRBD1 (5 bases). CDR1 and CDR2 (germline): MNHEY, SMNVEV (reference sequence). This CDR3 contains 13 residues. V was trimmed by 3 bases and J by 8 bases, leaving 10 bases between them. The CDR3: CASSFGTYEKLFF. CDR3 nucleotide sequence: TGTGCCAGCAGTTTCGGGACTTACGAAAAACTGTTTTTT.

The chain carries TRBV12-3 or TRBV12-4 and TRBJ1-5; D unclear. The V end lost 5 bases, the J end lost 3 bases, and 14 bases lay between the germline ends. This CDR3 has 15 residues. DNA for the CDR3: TGTGCCAGCAGTCCCTCGGACGGACCCAATCAGCCCCAGCATTTT. This sequence encodes CASSPSDGPNQPQHF.

Many counts were recorded for this clonotype. The genes are TRBV10-3 and TRBJ1-3; no reliable D call. This CDR3 contains 15 residues. CDR1 ENHRY and CDR2 SYGVKD come from the germline V gene. Trimming pared 4 bases from V and 0 bases from J, leaving 10 bases between. Written as DNA, the CDR3 is TGTGCCATCAGTGGTGTCCCGCCCTCTGGAAACACCATATATTTT. Residues: CAISGVPPSGNTIYF.

This clonotype was detected many times. The chain uses TRBV4-3 and TRBJ2-3, with D possibly matching TRBD2 (5 bases). There are 13 residues in the CDR3. Germline V gene sequence: CDR1 LGHNA, CDR2 YSLEER. V shed 0 bases and J shed 9 bases, with 10 bases lying between them. This chain's CDR3 is CASSQEYSVTQYF. The CDR3, as DNA: TGCGCCAGCAGCCAAGAGTATAGCGTAACGCAGTATTTT.

This clonotype was picked up many times. An end of the junction differs from the germline gene, which may be a read error. The chain is built from TRBV7-3 and TRBJ2-1; 7 bases align to TRBD1. This CDR3 contains 13 residues. Germline assignment: CDR1 SGHTA and CDR2 FQGTGA. The CDR3 reads CASSITTGSEQFF. For the CDR3, the DNA is TGTGCCAGCAGCATAACGACAGGGAGTGAGCAGTTCTTC.

V is TRBV7-2 and J is TRBJ2-6, with a weak D call TRBD2 (6 bases). The CDR3 is 16 residues long. Per germline, CDR1 SGHTA and CDR2 FQGNSA. Trimming shortened V by 5 bases and J by 4 bases, and 15 bases separated the two germline ends. CDR3 in amino acids: CASSPAGTAGANVLTF. The DNA of the CDR3 is TGTGCCAGCAGCCCCGCCGGGACTGCCGGGGCCAACGTCCTGACTTTC.

This clonotype was observed at least ten times. This rearrangement joins TRBV19 to TRBJ2-3; TRBD1 might be the D (6 bases). The CDR3 length is 14 residues. V was clipped by 5 bases and J by 3 bases, with 12 bases between them. Germline loops: CDR1 LNHDA, CDR2 SQIVND (reference sequence). CDR3 region: CASSGTYRTDTQYF. The DNA for the CDR3 is TGTGCCAGTAGTGGGACATATAGGACAGATACGCAGTATTTT.

This clonotype was found many times. The V gene is TRBV7-6, the J gene TRBJ2-3; tentatively, D is TRBD1 or TRBD2 (5 bases each). Trimming shortened V by 2 bases and J by 2 bases, and 20 bases separated the two germline ends. Germline V gene sequence: CDR1 SGHVS, CDR2 FNYEAQ. CDR3 length: 18 residues. As DNA, the CDR3 is TGTGCCAGCAGCTTATCCCGGGGCAGGTACGGGTCCACAGATACGCAGTATTTT. Protein sequence: CASSLSRGRYGSTDTQYF.